A single sample gave rise to the 27 T cell receptor beta chains below, sequenced in a study of blood T cell repertoires in COVID-19. Method: immunoSEQ multiplex PCR; TCRdb's copy keeps in-frame clones and lacks some. The sample consists of 130,000 to 150,000 clones, roughly 82% of them appearing once. Sequencing input: peripheral blood. All receptors derive from a woman aged 45-65 years in a cohort sampled during active or convalescent COVID-19.

The chain couples TRBV10-3 to TRBJ1-4; 8 nucleotides line up with TRBD1. Germline V gives CDR1 ENHRY, CDR2 SYGVKD. The CDR3 contains 13 residues. The V and J ends lost 5 bases and 6 bases, in that order; junction bases with no gene match: 2. CDR3 in amino acids: CAISLTGDEKLFF. CDR3 nucleotides: TGTGCCATCAGTCTGACAGGGGATGAAAAACTGTTTTTT.

V and J are TRBV13 and TRBJ2-4; 11 nucleotides line up with TRBD1. The CDR3 has 14 residues. Germline V lookup: CDR1 PRHDT, CDR2 FYEKMQ (reference sequence). V trimming: 6 bases; J trimming: 6 bases; junction bases outside the gene matches: 4. Here the CDR3 DNA reads TGTGCCAGCAGTCGGACAGGGGGCGGAAACATTCAGTACTTC. It specifies CASSRTGGGNIQYF. The variable domain in full, completed from reference TRBV13 and TRBJ2-4, reads AAGVIQSPRHLIKEKRETATLKCYPIPRHDTVYWYQQGPGQDPQFLISFYEKMQSDKGSIPDRFSAQQFSDYHSELNMSSLELGDSALYFCASSRTGGGNIQYFGAGTRLSVL.

The CDR3, as DNA: TGTGCCTGGAGTGTACCCCCAGGAAGCTATGGCTACACCTTC. Encoded protein: CAWSVPPGSYGYTF. This chain uses TRBV30 with TRBJ1-2; D remains unclear. The CDR3 totals 14 residues. Germline CDR1 reads GTSNPN; CDR2 reads SVGIG (reference sequence). Trimming took off 0 bases at V and 4 bases at J, with 12 bases between the two ends. Looking up the rest from reference TRBV30 and TRBJ1-2 gives the full variable domain: SQTIHQWPATLVQPVGSPLSLECTVEGTSNPNLYWYRQAAGRGLQLLFYSVGIGQISSEVPQNLSASRPQDRQFILSSKKLLLSDSGFYLCAWSVPPGSYGYTFGSGTRLTVV.

The chain links TRBV19 to TRBJ1-5, with TRBD1 identical over 7 bases. The CDR3 sequence is 18 residues long. Germline-derived CDR1 and CDR2 are LNHDA and SQIVND (reference sequence). With 4 bases clipped from V and 2 bases from J, the junction kept 14 bases outside the gene matches. Here the CDR3 DNA reads TGTGCCAGTAGTACGGAGGGACAGTTCATTCGGGGCAATCAGCCCCAGCATTTT. As protein: CASSTEGQFIRGNQPQHF.

V usage is TRBV6-6 and J usage is TRBJ1-1; maybe TRBD1 (6 bases). The germline V gene encodes CDR1 MNHNY and CDR2 SVGAGI (reference sequence). Trimming took 4 bases from V and 1 from J, leaving 7 bases between them. The CDR3 has 13 residues. For the CDR3, the DNA is TGTGCCAGCAGTTCAGGGGAGAACACTGAAGCTTTCTTT. Encoded protein: CASSSGENTEAFF.

V is TRBV7-8 and J is TRBJ2-1; TRBD2 matches at 13 bases. Germline-derived CDR1 and CDR2 are SGHVS and FQNEAQ. CDR3 length: 16 residues. With 2 bases clipped from V and 3 bases from J, the junction kept 1 base outside the gene matches. The CDR3 bases are TGTGCCAGCAGCTTAAGACTAGCGGGGGGCTACAATGAGCAGTTCTTC. This codes for CASSLRLAGGYNEQFF.

The chain carries TRBV7-7 and TRBJ2-1; D unresolved. In germline, CDR1 is SSHAT, CDR2 FNYEAQ (reference sequence). This CDR3 is built from 13 residues. V lost 3 bases and J lost 9, with 12 bases in between. The CDR3 DNA sequence: TGTGCCAGCAGCTTGAATAGCTTCGGTGAGCAGTTCTTC. This gives the protein CASSLNSFGEQFF.

The chain employs TRBV7-6 and TRBJ2-5, with D hard to call. Trimming shortened V by 1 base and J by 1 base, and 16 bases separated the two germline ends. The CDR3 has 17 amino acids. The germline gives CDR1 SGHVS, CDR2 FNYEAQ. The CDR3 sequence: CASSLVVAARGQETQYF. Written as DNA, the CDR3 is TGTGCCAGCAGCTTAGTTGTGGCCGCCCGCGGCCAAGAGACCCAGTACTTC.

The chain combines TRBV11-2 with TRBJ1-2; a possible D gene is TRBD1 (5 bases). Germline V gene data show CDR1 as SGHAT and CDR2 as FQNNGV. The CDR3 runs 14 residues. V was pared by 2 bases and J by 2 bases, with 9 bases between. The CDR3 is CASSLLRGNYGYTF. DNA for the CDR3: TGTGCCAGCAGCTTATTAAGGGGAAACTATGGCTACACCTTC.

The chain recombines TRBV4-1 with TRBJ1-2; D unresolved. Germline loops: CDR1 MGHRA, CDR2 YSYEKL. The germline V and J ends were trimmed by 0 bases and 1 base, with 9 bases remaining between them. The length of the CDR3 is 15 residues. In DNA form, the CDR3 reads TGCGCCAGCAGCCAAGATACGGGAAGTAACTATGGCTACACCTTC. This translates into CASSQDTGSNYGYTF.

V usage is TRBV12-5 and J usage is TRBJ1-3; possible D gene TRBD1, 5 bases. Trimming shortened V by 1 base and J by 2 bases, and 12 bases separated the two germline ends. CDR1 and CDR2 from the germline V gene are LGHNT and FRNRAP. CDR3 size: 16 residues. The DNA for the CDR3 is TGTGCTAGTGGTTTGGACTCAGGGTTAGCTGGAAACACCATATATTTT. It encodes CASGLDSGLAGNTIYF.

The chain uses TRBV12-3 or TRBV12-4 and TRBJ2-3; perhaps TRBD1 as D (6 bases). Trimming removed 6 bases at V and 4 bases at J, with 8 bases between. This CDR3 has 12 amino acids. Here the CDR3 DNA reads TGTGCCAGCAGACAGGGAGCAGATACGCAGTATTTT. Translating gives CASRQGADTQYF.

The DNA for the CDR3 is TGTGCCAGCAGCCAGGGGGTTCGGTACGAGCAGTACTTC. Its translation: CASSQGVRYEQYF. The chain links TRBV6-6 to TRBJ2-7, with TRBD1 matching over 7 bases. The junction had 6 bases not matched to a gene; V was cut back by 6 bases and J by 4 bases. CDR1 is MNHNY, CDR2 SVGAGI, per germline (reference sequence). The CDR3 runs to 13 residues.

This clone was counted between two and nine times. The CDR3 DNA follows: TGTGCCAGCAGTGCAGAATCAGCTAACTATGGCTACACCTTC. The encoded protein is CASSAESANYGYTF. The chain recombines TRBV3-1 (or the pseudogene TRBV3-2) with TRBJ1-2; no firm D call. Germline CDR1 is LGHDT and CDR2 is YNNKEL (reference sequence). The V end was cut by 6 bases, the J end by 0 bases, with 11 bases between. The length of the CDR3 is 14 residues.

This clone was seen once. The CDR3 loop reads CASSQWGGPSSYNEQFF. The CDR3 coding sequence is TGTGCCAGCAGCCAATGGGGGGGCCCAAGCTCCTACAATGAGCAGTTCTTC. The chain carries TRBV3-1 (or the pseudogene TRBV3-2) and TRBJ2-1; a weak D match, TRBD2 (7 bases). V dropped 2 bases and J dropped 0 bases, with 14 bases sitting between them. The CDR3 length is 17 residues. Germline CDR1 reads LGHDT; CDR2 reads YNNKEL (reference sequence).

This chain connects TRBV5-1 to TRBJ1-2; maybe TRBD1 (5 bases). The germline gives CDR1 SGHRS, CDR2 YFSETQ. The CDR3 has 15 residues. V was cut by 0 bases and J by 2 bases, with 11 bases left in between. CDR3: CASSLVGGTNYGYTF. CDR3 sequence (DNA): TGCGCCAGCAGCTTGGTGGGGGGAACAAACTATGGCTACACCTTC.

The chain couples TRBV19 to TRBJ1-2, with D perhaps TRBD1 (6 bases). Germline V CDR1 and CDR2: LNHDA, SQIVND (reference sequence). Trimming stripped 6 bases from V and 10 bases from J, with 15 bases between. The length of the CDR3 is 12 residues. The CDR3 nucleotides read TGTGCCAGTAGCTCGATGACAGGTGTCTACACCTTC. It yields the protein CASSSMTGVYTF.

This clone was seen a handful of times. The rearrangement uses TRBV6-1 and TRBJ1-2, with a possible D match to TRBD1 (5 bases). V was shortened by 0 bases and J by 4 bases, with 21 bases between the two germline ends. Germline CDR1 reads MNHNS; CDR2 reads SASEGT. CDR3 length: 18 residues. CDR3 nucleotide sequence: TGTGCCAGCAGTGAAGCGCCAATACTTGGGGCCCTCACCTATGGCTACACCTTC. It codes for CASSEAPILGALTYGYTF.

V is TRBV19 and J is TRBJ2-7; D is uncertain. The CDR3 is 14 amino acids. The germline gives CDR1 LNHDA, CDR2 SQIVND (reference sequence). The CDR3 nucleotides read TGTGGCTTCCCACGGTGGGCTCGTAGGTACGAGCAGTACTTC. Its translation is CGFPRWARRYEQYF.

The gene calls are TRBV11-2 and TRBJ2-1; a possible D gene is TRBD2 (6 bases). This CDR3 contains 11 residues. In germline, CDR1 is SGHAT, CDR2 FQNNGV. Trimming took 4 bases from V and 10 from J, leaving 8 bases between them. CDR3 region: CASSSGVEQFF. The CDR3 region has the DNA TGTGCCAGCAGCTCGGGGGTAGAGCAGTTCTTC.

The CDR3 bases are TGTGCCAGCAGCCCCCACGGGGTTGAGGTACACAATGAGCAGTTCTTC. As protein: CASSPHGVEVHNEQFF. The chain carries TRBV7-7 and TRBJ2-1, with D maybe TRBD2 (5 bases). The CDR3 contains 16 residues. Trimming pared 5 bases from V and 5 bases from J, leaving 19 bases between. CDR1 is SSHAT, CDR2 FNYEAQ, per germline (reference sequence).

The chain carries TRBV13 and TRBJ2-2; 8 bases line up with TRBD1. The CDR3 loop spans 16 amino acids. J gave up 0 bases and V 5 bases, and 5 bases lay outside the gene matches. Germline V lookup: CDR1 PRHDT, CDR2 FYEKMQ (reference sequence). The CDR3 DNA follows: TGTGCCAGCAGCCAACAGGGGGTTGCGAACACCGGGGAGCTGTTTTTT. Translation gives CASSQQGVANTGELFF.

The CDR3 protein is CASSSGQAAVETQYF. The DNA of the CDR3 is TGCGCCAGCAGCTCTGGACAGGCGGCGGTAGAGACCCAGTACTTC. The chain couples TRBV5-1 to TRBJ2-5; 7 bases line up with TRBD1. Germline trimming cut 3 bases from V and 4 bases from J; bases unmatched to any gene: 9. Germline CDR1 and CDR2: SGHRS and YFSETQ. This CDR3 contains 15 residues.

The genes are TRBV4-1 and TRBJ2-5; 8 nucleotides line up with TRBD2. Trimming removed 2 bases from V and 4 bases from J; junction bases left unmatched: 12. The CDR3 contains 17 residues. Per the germline V gene, CDR1 is MGHRA and CDR2 is YSYEKL. The CDR3 nucleotides are TGCGCCAGCAGCCAACTAACCCCGGGGGGGCCGGGAGAGACCCAGTACTTC. Encoded protein: CASSQLTPGGPGETQYF.

The rearrangement uses TRBV5-1 and TRBJ2-4; 8 nucleotides align to TRBD2. Looked up from germline, CDR1 is SGHRS and CDR2 is YFSETQ. This CDR3 is 14 amino acids long. Losses at the gene ends were 4 bases for V and 7 bases for J; bases not matched to a gene: 7. In DNA, the CDR3 is TGCGCCAGCAGCCCGGGGGGGCACGGGAACATTCAGTACTTC. Translating it yields CASSPGGHGNIQYF.

The V and J genes are TRBV3-1 (or the pseudogene TRBV3-2) and TRBJ2-4; D perhaps matches TRBD1 (6 bases). CDR3 size: 14 residues. Germline V gene sequence: CDR1 LGHDT, CDR2 YNNKEL (reference sequence). Trimming shortened V by 4 bases and J by 3 bases, and 10 bases separated the two germline ends. Here the CDR3 reads CASSLQGVKNIQYF. CDR3 DNA sequence: TGTGCCAGCAGCCTACAGGGTGTCAAAAACATTCAGTACTTC.

This rearrangement joins TRBV10-1 to TRBJ2-1; the D gene is possibly TRBD1 (5 bases). CDR3 length equals 21 residues. In germline, CDR1 is WNHNN, CDR2 SYGVQD (reference sequence). Trimming stripped 4 bases from V and 5 bases from J, with 33 bases between. The CDR3, as DNA: TGCGCCAGCAGTGGTAAAGGACATCAACCCTACACTGTGAATTTGCACAATGAGCAGTTCTTC. It yields the protein CASSGKGHQPYTVNLHNEQFF.